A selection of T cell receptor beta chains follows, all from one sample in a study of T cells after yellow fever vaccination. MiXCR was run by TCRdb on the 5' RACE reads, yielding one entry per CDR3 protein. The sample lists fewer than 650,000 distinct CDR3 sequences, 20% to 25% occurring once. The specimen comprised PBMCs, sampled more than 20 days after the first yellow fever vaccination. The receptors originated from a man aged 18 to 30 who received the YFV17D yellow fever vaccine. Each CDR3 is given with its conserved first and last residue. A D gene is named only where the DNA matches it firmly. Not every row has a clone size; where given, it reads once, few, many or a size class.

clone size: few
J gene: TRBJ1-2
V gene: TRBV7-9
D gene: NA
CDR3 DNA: TGTGCCAGCAAAGGCTCGGGAGGTTCTAACTATGGCTACACCTTC
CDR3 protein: CASKGSGGSNYGYTF

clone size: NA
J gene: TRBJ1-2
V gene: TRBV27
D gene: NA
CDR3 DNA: TGTGCCAGCAGTTCTTCCAGCGCTAACTATGGCTACACCTTC
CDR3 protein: CASSSSSANYGYTF

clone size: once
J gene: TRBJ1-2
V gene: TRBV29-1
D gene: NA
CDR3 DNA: TGCAGCGTTGAGAAAACAGATTACAAGAACTATGGCTACACCTTC
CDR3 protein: CSVEKTDYKNYGYTF

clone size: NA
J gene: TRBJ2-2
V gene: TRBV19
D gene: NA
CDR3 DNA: TGTGCCAGTAGTATACCTCGGGGGTATGGGACCGGGGAGCTGTTTTTT
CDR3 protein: CASSIPRGYGTGELFF

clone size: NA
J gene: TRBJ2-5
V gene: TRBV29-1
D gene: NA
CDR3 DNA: TGCAGCGCCTGGGGGGTACCAAGCGTCCCAGAGACCCAGTACTTC
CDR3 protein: CSAWGVPSVPETQYF

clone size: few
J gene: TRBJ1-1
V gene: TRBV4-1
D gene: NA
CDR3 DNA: TGCGCCAGCAGCCAAGCCTCAGGGCGAAGCAGTGAAGCTTTCTTT
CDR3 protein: CASSQASGRSSEAFF

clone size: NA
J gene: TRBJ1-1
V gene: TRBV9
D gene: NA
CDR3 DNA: TGTGCCAGCAGCTCACGGACGGGGGGCGGATCTGAAGCTTTCTTT
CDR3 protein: CASSSRTGGGSEAFF

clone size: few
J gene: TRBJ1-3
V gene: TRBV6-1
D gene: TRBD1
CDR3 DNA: TGTGCCAGCTCCGGACAGGATTACTCTGGAAACACCATATATTTT
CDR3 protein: CASSGQDYSGNTIYF

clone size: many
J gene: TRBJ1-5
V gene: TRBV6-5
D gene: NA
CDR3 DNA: TGTGCCAGCGGCTCAACAGGGAGCAATCAGCCCCAGCATTTT
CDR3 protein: CASGSTGSNQPQHF

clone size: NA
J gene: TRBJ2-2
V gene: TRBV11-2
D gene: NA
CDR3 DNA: TGTGCCAGCAGCTTAGGGGCTAGCTCGGTCACCGGGGAGCTGTTTTTT
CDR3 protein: CASSLGASSVTGELFF

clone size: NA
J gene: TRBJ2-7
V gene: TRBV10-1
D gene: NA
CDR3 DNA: TGCGCCAGCAGTGAGTCGTACAGGTTTCCCTACGAGCAGTACTTC
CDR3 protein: CASSESYRFPYEQYF

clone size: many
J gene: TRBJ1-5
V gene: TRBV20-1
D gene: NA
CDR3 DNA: TGCAGTGCGAAGTCGGGGATTAGCAATCAGCCCCAGCATTTT
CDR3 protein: CSAKSGISNQPQHF

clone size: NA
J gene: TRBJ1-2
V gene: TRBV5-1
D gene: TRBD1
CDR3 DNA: TGCGCCAGCAGCTTGTGGGGGACAGGGGCGGACTATGGCTACACCTTC
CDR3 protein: CASSLWGTGADYGYTF

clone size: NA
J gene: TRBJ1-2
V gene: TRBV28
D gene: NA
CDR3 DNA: TGTGCCAGCAGTTTGGCCAGGGACTATGGCTACACCTTC
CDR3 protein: CASSLARDYGYTF

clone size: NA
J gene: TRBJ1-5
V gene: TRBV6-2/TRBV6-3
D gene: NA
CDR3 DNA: TGTGCCAGCAGTTACGGGCCAGGGAATGATCAGCCCCAGCATTTT
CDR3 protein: CASSYGPGNDQPQHF

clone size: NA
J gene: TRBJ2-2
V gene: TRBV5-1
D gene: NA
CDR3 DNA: TGCGCCAGCGGGACACCGAACACCGGGGAGCTGTTTTTT
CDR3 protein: CASGTPNTGELFF

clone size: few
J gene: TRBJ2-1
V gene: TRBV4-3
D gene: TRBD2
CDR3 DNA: TGCGCCAGCAGCCAAGGACTAGCGGCCAGCTCCTACAATGAGCAGTTCTTC
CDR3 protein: CASSQGLAASSYNEQFF

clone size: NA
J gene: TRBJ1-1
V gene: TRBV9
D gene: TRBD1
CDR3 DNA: TGTGCCAGCAGCGTAAATACAGGGGCGGGCACTGAAGCTTTCTTT
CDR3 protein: CASSVNTGAGTEAFF

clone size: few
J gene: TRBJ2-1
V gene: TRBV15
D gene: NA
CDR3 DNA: TGTGCCACCAGCTCGGGGGCAAACAATGAGCAGTTCTTC
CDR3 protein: CATSSGANNEQFF

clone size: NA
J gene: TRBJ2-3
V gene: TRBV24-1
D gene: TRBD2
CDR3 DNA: TGTGCCACCAGCAAGGGACTAGCGGGGGGAGATACGCAGTATTTT
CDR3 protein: CATSKGLAGGDTQYF

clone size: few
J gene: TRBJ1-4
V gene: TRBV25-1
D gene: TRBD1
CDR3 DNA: TGTGCCAGCAGCGTAAGACAGGGGCGAAAGGAAAAACTGTTTTTT
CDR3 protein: CASSVRQGRKEKLFF

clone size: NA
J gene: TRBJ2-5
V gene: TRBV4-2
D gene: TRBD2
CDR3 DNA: TGTGCCAGCAGCCAAGATATCTCCAGGACTAGCGGTAAAGAGACCCAGTACTTC
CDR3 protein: CASSQDISRTSGKETQYF

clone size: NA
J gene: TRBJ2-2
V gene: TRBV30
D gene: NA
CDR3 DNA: TGTGCCTGGACTCCGGAGAACACCGGGGAGCTGTTTTTT
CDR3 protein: CAWTPENTGELFF

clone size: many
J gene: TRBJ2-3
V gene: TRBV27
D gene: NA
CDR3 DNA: TGTGCCAGCAGTTCTGGACGTGGGGGGGGCAGCACAGATACGCAGTATTTT
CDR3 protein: CASSSGRGGGSTDTQYF

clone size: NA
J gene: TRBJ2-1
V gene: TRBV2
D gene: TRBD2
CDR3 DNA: TGTGCCAGCAGTTTAAGGGTAGCGGGGGGACGGCTCTACAATGAGCAGTTCTTC
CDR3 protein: CASSLRVAGGRLYNEQFF

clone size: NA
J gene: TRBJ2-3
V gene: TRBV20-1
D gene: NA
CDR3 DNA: TGCAGTGCTTCGAATGGGGGGCGGACAGATACGCAGTATTTT
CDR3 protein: CSASNGGRTDTQYF

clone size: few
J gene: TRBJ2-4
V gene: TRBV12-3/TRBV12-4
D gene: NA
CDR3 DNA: TGTGCCAGCAGGAGGGAGTCAGGGAACATTCAGTACTTC
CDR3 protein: CASRRESGNIQYF

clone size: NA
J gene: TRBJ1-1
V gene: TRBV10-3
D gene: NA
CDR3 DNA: TGTGCCATCACTACGGACGTATCCTCTGAAGCTTTCTTT
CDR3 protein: CAITTDVSSEAFF

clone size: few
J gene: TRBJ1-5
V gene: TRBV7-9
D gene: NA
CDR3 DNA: TGTGCCAGCAGCTCACGTGACGAGCAGCCCCAGCATTTT
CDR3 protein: CASSSRDEQPQHF

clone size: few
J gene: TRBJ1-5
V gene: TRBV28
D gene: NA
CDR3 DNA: TGTGCCAGCAGATCCCCGACCGCGCCCCAGCATTTT
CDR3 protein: CASRSPTAPQHF

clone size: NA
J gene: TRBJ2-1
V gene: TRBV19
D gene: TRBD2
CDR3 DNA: TGTGCCAGTAGTATTAGCGGGGACTACAATGAGCAGTTCTTC
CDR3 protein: CASSISGDYNEQFF